These T cell receptor beta chains were read from a single sample in a study of T-cell memory formation after mild COVID-19. TCRdb re-analysed the 5' RACE reads in MiXCR, keeping a single row per CDR3 protein. The data hold just under 150,000 distinct CDR3 sequences, with about 19% observed a single time. Sequencing used PBMCs or a T cell subset sorted from them (not recorded which). The receptor source for this set is an adult woman who had mild COVID-19 (a few samples of this study predate the infection). Cell type and time point are not known. The CDR3 runs from the conserved cysteine through the conserved F or W. D genes are given only for firm matches. A clone size is listed for some rows: how often the clone was seen (once, few, many), or a class if it is expanded.

clone size	V gene	J gene	D gene	CDR3 protein	CDR3 DNA
.	TRBV12-3/TRBV12-4	TRBJ1-1	.	CASSKDLAGPEAFF	TGTGCCAGCAGTAAAGACCTAGCAGGGCCGGAAGCTTTCTTT
.	TRBV5-1	TRBJ1-4	.	CASSTAPYEKLFF	TGCGCCAGCAGCACGGCACCCTATGAAAAACTGTTTTTT
few	TRBV27	TRBJ2-5	TRBD2	CASSKREGKTQYF	TGTGCCAGCAGTAAGCGGGAGGGGAAGACCCAGTACTTC
few	TRBV4-2	TRBJ2-7	TRBD2	CASSQGGGSYEQYF	TGTGCCAGCAGCCAAGGGGGGGGCTCCTACGAGCAGTACTTC
.	TRBV5-6	TRBJ1-2	TRBD1	CASSATRDRGYGYTF	TGTGCCAGCAGCGCCACCCGGGACAGGGGCTATGGCTACACCTTC
.	TRBV15	TRBJ2-3	.	CATSREWAVSVDTQYF	TGTGCCACCAGCAGAGAATGGGCAGTTAGCGTGGATACGCAGTATTTT
few	TRBV29-1	TRBJ2-5	.	CSARVGKGETQYF	TGCAGCGCGAGGGTAGGAAAGGGGGAGACCCAGTACTTC
few	TRBV5-1	TRBJ2-5	.	CASSPQGSETQYF	TGCGCCAGCAGCCCACAGGGATCCGAGACCCAGTACTTC
.	TRBV25-1	TRBJ2-1	.	CASSEDGGSYNEQFF	TGTGCCAGCAGTGAAGATGGGGGCTCCTACAATGAGCAGTTCTTC
few	TRBV7-3	TRBJ1-2	.	CASSLTSASAYGYTF	TGTGCCAGCAGCTTAACTTCAGCTTCAGCCTATGGCTACACCTTC
few	TRBV20-1	TRBJ1-5	.	CSASRGLVTQPQHF	TGCAGTGCTAGTCGGGGGTTAGTCACTCAGCCCCAGCATTTT
.	TRBV3-1	TRBJ2-1	.	CASSPGRVGTEQFF	TGTGCCAGCAGTCCGGGCAGGGTCGGCACTGAGCAGTTCTTC
.	TRBV10-3	TRBJ2-7	TRBD1	CAISARGGQGLPYEQYF	TGTGCCATCAGTGCCCGGGGGGGACAGGGGCTCCCCTACGAGCAGTACTTC
.	TRBV18	TRBJ2-5	.	CASSRTQQETQYF	TGTGCCAGCTCACGGACGCAACAAGAGACCCAGTACTTC
.	TRBV20-1	TRBJ2-7	.	CSPQVGPRYEQYF	TGCAGTCCCCAGGTGGGACCCCGCTACGAGCAGTACTTC
.	TRBV5-4	TRBJ1-5	.	CASSLYDGPQHF	TGTGCCAGCAGCTTGTACGATGGGCCCCAGCATTTT
few	TRBV12-3/TRBV12-4	TRBJ1-4	.	CASSDRDTPTNEKLFF	TGTGCCAGCAGTGACCGGGACACTCCGACTAATGAAAAACTGTTTTTT